This T cell receptor beta chain stems from a study of OX40 agonist ivuxolimab in advanced cancers. Overall study findings and caveats: Clonal expansion by week 6 occurred in CD4+ and CD8+ blood T cells (at 0.1 to 3.0 mg/kg).

Comment on this clone: No antigen is known for it.

At baseline, cycle 4 day 1, and cycle 7 day 1, blood was sampled. The method was immunoSEQ multiplex PCR; TCRdb's version includes in-frame clones alone and lacks a portion of them. The profile shows roughly 28,000 clones, roughly four fifths of them singletons. The CDR3 runs 14 residues. Germline V gene data show CDR1 as SGHTS and CDR2 as YDEGEE. The V gene lost 3 bases and the J gene lost 1 base, with 7 bases spanning the gap. The chain couples TRBV5-8 to TRBJ1-4, with D possibly TRBD1 on 6 matching bases. The TCR comes from an adult with an advanced solid tumor such as melanoma, head and neck, liver or kidney cancer. The source was CD4+ or CD8+ T cells sorted from blood, collected in a trial of the OX40 agonist ivuxolimab. The CDR3 nucleotides read TGTGCCAGCAGCTCCAGGGGAACTAATGAAAAACTGTTTTTT. Its translation: CASSSRGTNEKLFF.